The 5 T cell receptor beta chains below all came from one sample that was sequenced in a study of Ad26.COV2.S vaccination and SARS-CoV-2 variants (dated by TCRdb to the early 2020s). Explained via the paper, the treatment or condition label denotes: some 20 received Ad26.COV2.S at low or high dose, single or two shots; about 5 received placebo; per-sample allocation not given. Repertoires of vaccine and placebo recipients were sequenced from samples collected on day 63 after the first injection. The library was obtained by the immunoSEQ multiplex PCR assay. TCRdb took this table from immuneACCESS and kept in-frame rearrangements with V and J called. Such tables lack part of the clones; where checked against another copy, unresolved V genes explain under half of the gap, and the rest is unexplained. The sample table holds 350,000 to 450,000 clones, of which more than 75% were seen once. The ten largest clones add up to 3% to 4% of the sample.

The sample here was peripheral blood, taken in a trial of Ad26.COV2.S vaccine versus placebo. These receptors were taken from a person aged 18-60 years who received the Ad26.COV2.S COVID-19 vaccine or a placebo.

The CDR3 DNA follows: TGTGCCAGCAGCCAAGATTGGGGGTTTCGAAGGAACACTGAAGCTTTCTTT. Encoded protein: CASSQDWGFRRNTEAFF. V is TRBV3-1 (or the pseudogene TRBV3-2) and J is TRBJ1-1, with D possibly TRBD1 on 5 matching bases. Germline-derived CDR1 and CDR2 are LGHDT and YNNKEL (reference sequence). This CDR3 is built from 17 residues. Trimming removed 0 bases from V and 1 base from J, with 15 bases in between.

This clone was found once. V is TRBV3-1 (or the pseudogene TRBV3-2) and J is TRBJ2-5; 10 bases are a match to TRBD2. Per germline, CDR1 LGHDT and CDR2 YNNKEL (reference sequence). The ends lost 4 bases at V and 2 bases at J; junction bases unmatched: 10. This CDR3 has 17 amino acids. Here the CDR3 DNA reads TGTGCCAGCAGCCTTTCGGGACTAGCGATTTATCAAGAGACCCAGTACTTC. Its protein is CASSLSGLAIYQETQYF.

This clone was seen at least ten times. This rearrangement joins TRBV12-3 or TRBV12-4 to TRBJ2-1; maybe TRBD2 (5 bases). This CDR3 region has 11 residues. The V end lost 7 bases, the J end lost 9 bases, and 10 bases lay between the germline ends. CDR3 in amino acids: CASTVAGEQFF. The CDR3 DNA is TGTGCCAGCACGGTGGCGGGTGAGCAGTTCTTC.

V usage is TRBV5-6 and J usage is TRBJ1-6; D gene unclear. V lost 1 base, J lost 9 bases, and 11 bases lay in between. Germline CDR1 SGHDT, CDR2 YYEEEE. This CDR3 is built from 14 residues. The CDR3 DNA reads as TGTGCCAGCAGCTTGACCCAGAAAGGTTCACCCCTCCACTTT. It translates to CASSLTQKGSPLHF.

The CDR3 is CATRVGDEQFF. As DNA, the CDR3 is TGTGCTACCAGAGTGGGGGATGAGCAGTTCTTC. The chain joins TRBV10-3 to TRBJ2-1; the D call may be TRBD1 or TRBD2 (5 bases each). The V gene's germline CDR1 is ENHRY and CDR2 SYGVKD. The CDR3 runs to 11 residues.